Listed below are T cell receptor beta chains from one sample, sequenced in a study of early T cells in non-severe SARS-CoV-2 infection. TCRdb processed the 5' RACE reads anew with MiXCR; each CDR3 protein has one entry. Of under 65,000 distinct CDR3 sequences listed, roughly 13% are singletons. Material: whole blood, obtained at baseline. The source is an adult who was a healthcare worker with PCR-confirmed SARS-CoV-2 infection or an uninfected control (not recorded which). The CDR3 runs from the conserved cysteine through the conserved F or W. D genes are given only for firm matches. The listing skips clone size in some rows; elsewhere it reads once, few, many or a size class.

v_gene: TRBV28; abundance: NA; d_gene: NA; j_gene: TRBJ1-5; CDR3nt: TGTGCCAGCAGTTCGGACACGGATAGCAATCAGCCCCAGCATTTT; CDR3aa: CASSSDTDSNQPQHF
v_gene: TRBV19; abundance: few; d_gene: TRBD1; j_gene: TRBJ1-2; CDR3nt: TGTGCCAGTAACCGGGACAGAAACCTTAACTATGGCTACACCTTC; CDR3aa: CASNRDRNLNYGYTF
v_gene: TRBV27; abundance: few; d_gene: TRBD1; j_gene: TRBJ1-2; CDR3nt: TGTGCCAGCAGTTTATCCGGGACAGCGCTTTCCTTC; CDR3aa: CASSLSGTALSF
v_gene: TRBV3-1; abundance: few; d_gene: NA; j_gene: TRBJ1-3; CDR3nt: TGTGCCAGCAGCCTGGACAGTGGAAACACCATATATTTT; CDR3aa: CASSLDSGNTIYF
v_gene: TRBV2; abundance: few; d_gene: NA; j_gene: TRBJ2-2; CDR3nt: TGTGCCAGCGCCGCCCTGGAGCTGTTTTTT; CDR3aa: CASAALELFF
v_gene: TRBV7-6; abundance: few; d_gene: NA; j_gene: TRBJ1-3; CDR3nt: TGTGCCAGCAGCTTATTAGGCGACTCTGGAAACACCATATATTTT; CDR3aa: CASSLLGDSGNTIYF
v_gene: TRBV20-1; abundance: NA; d_gene: TRBD1; j_gene: TRBJ1-2; CDR3nt: TGCAGTGCTCTACCAAGGACAGGGAATGGCTACACCTTC; CDR3aa: CSALPRTGNGYTF
v_gene: TRBV7-9; abundance: NA; d_gene: TRBD2; j_gene: TRBJ2-7; CDR3nt: TGTGCCAGCAGCTTAGCCGCCGGGACTAGCTCCTACGAGCAGTACTTC; CDR3aa: CASSLAAGTSSYEQYF
v_gene: TRBV12-3/TRBV12-4; abundance: few; d_gene: NA; j_gene: TRBJ1-1; CDR3nt: TGTGCCAGCAGCCTCAATAGATGGCCGGGCACTGAAGCTTTCTTT; CDR3aa: CASSLNRWPGTEAFF
v_gene: TRBV19; abundance: many; d_gene: NA; j_gene: TRBJ1-4; CDR3nt: TGTGCCAGTAGCTCACAACAGGCAACTAATGAAAAACTGTTTTTT; CDR3aa: CASSSQQATNEKLFF
v_gene: TRBV7-3; abundance: many; d_gene: NA; j_gene: TRBJ1-2; CDR3nt: TGTGCCAGCAGTCAGTTCTACAGGGCTCAGGACTATGGCTACACCTTC; CDR3aa: CASSQFYRAQDYGYTF
v_gene: TRBV5-1; abundance: few; d_gene: NA; j_gene: TRBJ1-1; CDR3nt: TGCGCCAGCAGCTTGGTGGGCAGATCCAACACTGAAGCTTTCTTT; CDR3aa: CASSLVGRSNTEAFF
v_gene: TRBV6-1; abundance: NA; d_gene: NA; j_gene: TRBJ2-7; CDR3nt: TGTGCCAGCAGTGAAGCGCTCTTCTCGGACGGACCGAGCTCCTACGAGCAGTACTTC; CDR3aa: CASSEALFSDGPSSYEQYF
v_gene: TRBV5-4; abundance: NA; d_gene: NA; j_gene: TRBJ2-1; CDR3nt: TGTGCCAGCAGCTTGGACGGCTATGAGCAGTTCTTC; CDR3aa: CASSLDGYEQFF
v_gene: TRBV6-5; abundance: few; d_gene: NA; j_gene: TRBJ1-4; CDR3nt: TGTGCCAGCAGTTTTACCTGGGATGAAAAACTGTTTTTT; CDR3aa: CASSFTWDEKLFF
v_gene: TRBV6-5; abundance: NA; d_gene: NA; j_gene: TRBJ1-5; CDR3nt: TGTGCCAGCAGGCTACAGGGTGGCAATCAGCCCCAGCATTTT; CDR3aa: CASRLQGGNQPQHF
v_gene: TRBV5-4; abundance: few; d_gene: NA; j_gene: TRBJ2-5; CDR3nt: TGTGCCAGCAGCTGGGGACTTGGACAAGAGACCCAGTACTTC; CDR3aa: CASSWGLGQETQYF
v_gene: TRBV5-1; abundance: many; d_gene: TRBD2; j_gene: TRBJ2-3; CDR3nt: TGCGCCAGCAGCTTGGAAGCAGCGGGAACTAGCACAGATACGCAGTATTTT; CDR3aa: CASSLEAAGTSTDTQYF
v_gene: TRBV28; abundance: NA; d_gene: NA; j_gene: TRBJ1-5; CDR3nt: TGTGCCAGCAGTTTATTAGGCGCCAGGGGGCCCCAGCATTTT; CDR3aa: CASSLLGARGPQHF
v_gene: TRBV24-1; abundance: many; d_gene: NA; j_gene: TRBJ2-1; CDR3nt: TGTGCCACCAGTGGGGCCAGGAACTACAATGAGCAGTTCTTC; CDR3aa: CATSGARNYNEQFF
v_gene: TRBV20-1; abundance: NA; d_gene: TRBD1; j_gene: TRBJ2-7; CDR3nt: TGCAGTGCCAAGTGGGGACAGGGGGGTCTCTACGAGCAGTACTTC; CDR3aa: CSAKWGQGGLYEQYF
v_gene: TRBV12-3/TRBV12-4; abundance: few; d_gene: NA; j_gene: TRBJ1-1; CDR3nt: TGTGCCAGCAGCCCTTTGGGGCCAAACACTGAAGCTTTCTTT; CDR3aa: CASSPLGPNTEAFF
v_gene: TRBV7-6; abundance: many; d_gene: NA; j_gene: TRBJ2-2; CDR3nt: TGTGCCAGCAGCCGTCCAGGGGGGTCTAACACCGGGGAGCTGTTTTTT; CDR3aa: CASSRPGGSNTGELFF
v_gene: TRBV6-1; abundance: NA; d_gene: NA; j_gene: TRBJ2-7; CDR3nt: TGTGCCAGCAGCCTGGGCATCCGGTTTCCCGAGCAGTACTTC; CDR3aa: CASSLGIRFPEQYF
v_gene: TRBV12-3/TRBV12-4; abundance: few; d_gene: TRBD1; j_gene: TRBJ1-1; CDR3nt: TGTGCCAGCAGTAAAGGGACAGGCAATGAAGCTTTCTTT; CDR3aa: CASSKGTGNEAFF
v_gene: TRBV2; abundance: many; d_gene: TRBD1; j_gene: TRBJ1-5; CDR3nt: TGTGCCAGCAGTGAAACCCGCAGGGGGCTTGCTCAGCCCCAGCATTTT; CDR3aa: CASSETRRGLAQPQHF
v_gene: TRBV7-7; abundance: NA; d_gene: TRBD2; j_gene: TRBJ2-1; CDR3nt: TGTGCTAGCAGCTCCGGACTAGCGGGGAACAATGAGCAGTTCTTC; CDR3aa: CASSSGLAGNNEQFF
v_gene: TRBV28; abundance: many; d_gene: TRBD2; j_gene: TRBJ2-3; CDR3nt: TGTGCCAGCAGTGCTAGCGGGCGCGTGGGGGGCACAGATACGCAGTATTTT; CDR3aa: CASSASGRVGGTDTQYF
v_gene: TRBV28; abundance: many; d_gene: NA; j_gene: TRBJ1-6; CDR3nt: TGTGCCAGCAGTCCCCCGTGGGCTAATTCACCCCTCCACTTT; CDR3aa: CASSPPWANSPLHF
v_gene: TRBV29-1; abundance: many; d_gene: NA; j_gene: TRBJ1-2; CDR3nt: TGCAGCGTTGAAGAGCGAGGGACGTCCGGCTACACCTTC; CDR3aa: CSVEERGTSGYTF
v_gene: TRBV18; abundance: NA; d_gene: NA; j_gene: TRBJ1-1; CDR3nt: TGTGCCAGCTCACCCGGGAGGACCACTGAAGCTTTCTTT; CDR3aa: CASSPGRTTEAFF
v_gene: TRBV7-2; abundance: many; d_gene: TRBD2; j_gene: TRBJ2-1; CDR3nt: TGTGCCAGCAGCTCCAGACTAGCGAGCGGCCCTTTTAATGAGCAGTTCTTC; CDR3aa: CASSSRLASGPFNEQFF
v_gene: TRBV12-3/TRBV12-4; abundance: NA; d_gene: NA; j_gene: TRBJ1-4; CDR3nt: TGTGCCAGCAGCCGAGACGGCTTTAATGAAAAACTGTTTTTT; CDR3aa: CASSRDGFNEKLFF
v_gene: TRBV2; abundance: NA; d_gene: NA; j_gene: TRBJ2-7; CDR3nt: TGTGCCAGCAAGCGGACAGCTCACAGCTCCTACGAGCAGTACTTC; CDR3aa: CASKRTAHSSYEQYF
v_gene: TRBV12-3/TRBV12-4; abundance: NA; d_gene: TRBD1; j_gene: TRBJ1-5; CDR3nt: TGTGCCAGCAGCCCCGGGACAGGTGGCAATCAGCCCCAGCATTTT; CDR3aa: CASSPGTGGNQPQHF
v_gene: TRBV19; abundance: many; d_gene: TRBD1; j_gene: TRBJ2-5; CDR3nt: TGTGCCAGTAGTAGAGGACAGGGACCACAAGAGACCCAGTACTTC; CDR3aa: CASSRGQGPQETQYF
v_gene: TRBV13; abundance: few; d_gene: TRBD1; j_gene: TRBJ2-7; CDR3nt: TGTGCCAGCACCCCGACAGGGGCGGCCCACGAGCAGTACTTC; CDR3aa: CASTPTGAAHEQYF
v_gene: TRBV6-6; abundance: NA; d_gene: TRBD1; j_gene: TRBJ1-5; CDR3nt: TGTGCCAGCACAAGACAGGGGGCCCATAGCAATCAGCCCCAGCATTTT; CDR3aa: CASTRQGAHSNQPQHF
v_gene: TRBV29-1; abundance: NA; d_gene: TRBD1; j_gene: TRBJ2-3; CDR3nt: TGCAGCGTTGATGGGGTTCGACAGGGCGCAGATACGCAGTATTTT; CDR3aa: CSVDGVRQGADTQYF
v_gene: TRBV20-1; abundance: few; d_gene: NA; j_gene: TRBJ1-2; CDR3nt: TGCAGTGCTAGAGGGACTTCCAGTGGCTACACCTTC; CDR3aa: CSARGTSSGYTF
v_gene: TRBV7-6; abundance: NA; d_gene: NA; j_gene: TRBJ2-1; CDR3nt: TGTGTCAGCAGCCCCAACTTGGGGTACAATGAGCAGTTCTTC; CDR3aa: CVSSPNLGYNEQFF